This T cell receptor beta chain was documented in a study of blood T cell repertoires in COVID-19. V was clipped by 5 bases and J by 0 bases; unmatched bases: 3. The CDR3 has 14 amino acids. From germline, CDR1 is SGHVS and CDR2 FQNEAQ. The protocol was immunoSEQ multiplex PCR, while the TCRdb copy is restricted to in-frame clones and leaves out a portion. The sample contains roughly 250,000 clones, approximately 90% of which appear only once. The sample consisted of PBMCs or T cells enriched from blood (not recorded which). The chain joins TRBV7-8 to TRBJ1-2; 7 nucleotides align to TRBD1. The receptor comes from a human donor in a cohort exposed to, infected with or recovered from COVID-19 (not recorded which). The donor label of this sample is uncertain. The CDR3 region is CASSPGTANYGYTF. DNA of the CDR3: TGTGCCAGCAGCCCAGGGACAGCTAACTATGGCTACACCTTC.